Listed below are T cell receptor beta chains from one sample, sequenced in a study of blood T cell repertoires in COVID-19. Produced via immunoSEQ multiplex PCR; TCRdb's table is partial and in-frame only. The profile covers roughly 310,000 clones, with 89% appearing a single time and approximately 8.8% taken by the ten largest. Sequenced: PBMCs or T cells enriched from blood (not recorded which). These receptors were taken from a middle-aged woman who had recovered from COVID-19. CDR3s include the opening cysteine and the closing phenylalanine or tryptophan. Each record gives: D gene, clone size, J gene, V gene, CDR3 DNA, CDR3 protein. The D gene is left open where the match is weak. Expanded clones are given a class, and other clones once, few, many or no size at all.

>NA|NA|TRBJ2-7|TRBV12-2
TGTGCAAGTCGCGCGACAAAAGGGGGGGCCTACGAGCAGTACTTC
CASRATKGGAYEQYF
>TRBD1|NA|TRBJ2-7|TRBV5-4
TGTGCCAGCAGCTTGGTCGGACAGGCCTACGAGCAGTACTTC
CASSLVGQAYEQYF
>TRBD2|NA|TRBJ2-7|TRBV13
TGTGCCAGCAAAGGACTAGCCCTCGAGCAGTACTTC
CASKGLALEQYF
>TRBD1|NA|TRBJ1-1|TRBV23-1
TGCGCCAGCAGTCAATTAAAGGGGACAGGGGTGGAGTGCACTGAAGCTTTCTTT
CASSQLKGTGVECTEAFF
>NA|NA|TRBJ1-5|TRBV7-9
TGTGCCAGCAGCCTGGATCGGGGGACCGCTCAGCCCCAGCATTTT
CASSLDRGTAQPQHF
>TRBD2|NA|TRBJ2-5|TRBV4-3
TGCGCCAGCAGCCGGAAAGCGGGAGATGGGGAGACCCAGTACTTC
CASSRKAGDGETQYF
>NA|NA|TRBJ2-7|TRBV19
TGTGCCAGTAGTATAACAGGCTCCTACGAGCAGTACTTC
CASSITGSYEQYF
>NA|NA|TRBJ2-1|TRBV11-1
TGTGCCAGCACCCGAGGGGGGGAAGTTGCGGATGAGCAGTTCTTC
CASTRGGEVADEQFF
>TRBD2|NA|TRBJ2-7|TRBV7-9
TGTGCCAGCAGCTTAGAAGGGAGGGCCTACGAGCAGTACTTC
CASSLEGRAYEQYF
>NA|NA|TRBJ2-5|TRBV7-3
TGTGCCAGCAGCTTAAACGGGATTCGACAAGAGACCCAGTACTTC
CASSLNGIRQETQYF
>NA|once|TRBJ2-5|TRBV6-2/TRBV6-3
TGTGCCAGCAGCTCTCCCGCGCGTCAAGAGACCCAGTACTTC
CASSSPARQETQYF
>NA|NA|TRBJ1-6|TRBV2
TGTGCCAGCTGTTTCGAGGGACAAAGAAATTCACCCCTCCACTTT
CASCFEGQRNSPLHF
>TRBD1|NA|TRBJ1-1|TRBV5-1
TGCGCCAGCAGCTTGGGGGACAGAGCCACTGAAGCTTTCTTT
CASSLGDRATEAFF
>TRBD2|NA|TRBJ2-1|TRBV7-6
TGTGCCAGCAGCTTAGGTCTACCGGGACTAGCAGGAACTATAGAGTTCTTC
CASSLGLPGLAGTIEFF
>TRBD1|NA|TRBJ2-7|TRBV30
TGTGCCTGGAATTCCGGGACAGGGATGGAGCAGTACTTC
CAWNSGTGMEQYF
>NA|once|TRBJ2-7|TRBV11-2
TGTGCCAGCACCAGGACAGACTCCTACGAGCAGTACTTC
CASTRTDSYEQYF
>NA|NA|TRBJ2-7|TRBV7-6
TGTGCCAGCAGCTTAGGCAGTGATTACGAGCAGTACTTC
CASSLGSDYEQYF
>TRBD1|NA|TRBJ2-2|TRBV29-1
TGCAGCGTTGGGACAGGGGCGAACACCGGGGAGCTGTTTTTT
CSVGTGANTGELFF
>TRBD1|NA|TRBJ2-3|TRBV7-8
TGTGCCAGCAGAACCGGGACAGGGATTCAAGATACGCAGTATTTT
CASRTGTGIQDTQYF
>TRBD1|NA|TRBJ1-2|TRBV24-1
TGTGCCACCAGGGCGACAGGGGACTATGGCTACACCTTC
CATRATGDYGYTF
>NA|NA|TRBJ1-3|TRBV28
TGTGCCAGCAGTTTTCCAGGGCTGACCCTAGGAAACACCATATATTTT
CASSFPGLTLGNTIYF
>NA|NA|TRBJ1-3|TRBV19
TGTGCCAGTAGTATAGCGGGGTTCTCTGGAAACACCATATATTTT
CASSIAGFSGNTIYF
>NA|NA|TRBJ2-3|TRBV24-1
TGTGCCAGACCAACCGGGACTCCTACCTTCACAGATACGCAGTATTTT
CARPTGTPTFTDTQYF
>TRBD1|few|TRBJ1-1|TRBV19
TGTGCCAGTAGTATCGCCGGGACAGGGGAGACTGAAGCTTTCTTT
CASSIAGTGETEAFF
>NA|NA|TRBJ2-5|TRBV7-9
TGTGCCAGCAGCTTCGACAGAGAAGAGACCCAGTACTTC
CASSFDREETQYF
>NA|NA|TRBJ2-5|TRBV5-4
TGTGCCAGCAGCTTGGTTGGACAACAAGAGACCCAGTACTTC
CASSLVGQQETQYF
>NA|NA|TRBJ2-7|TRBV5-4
TGTGCCACCTCATTCGAGGGCTACGAGCAGTACTTC
CATSFEGYEQYF
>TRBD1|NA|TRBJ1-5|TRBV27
TGTGCCAGCAGTCCCTTCCGGGACAGATATAGCAATCAGCCCCAGCATTTT
CASSPFRDRYSNQPQHF
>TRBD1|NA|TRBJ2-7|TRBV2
TGTGCCAGCACAGGGGACAGGGGGTACGAGCAGTACTTC
CASTGDRGYEQYF
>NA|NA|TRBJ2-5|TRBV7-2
TGTGCCAGCAGCTTAGCCGGGGGATTCGAGACCCAGTACTTC
CASSLAGGFETQYF
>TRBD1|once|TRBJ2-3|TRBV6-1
TGTGCCAGCAGTGTCGACAGGGGGTCGGGAGATACGCAGTATTTT
CASSVDRGSGDTQYF
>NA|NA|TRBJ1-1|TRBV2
TGTGCCAGCAGTGACAGGGGTCAACTCAACACTGAAGCTTTCTTT
CASSDRGQLNTEAFF
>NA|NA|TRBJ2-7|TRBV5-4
TGTGCCAGCAGCTTGTTTGAGGGCGGCGAGCAGTACTTC
CASSLFEGGEQYF
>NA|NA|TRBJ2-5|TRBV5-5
TGTGCCAGCAGCCTCCAGGGCCAAGAGACCCAGTACTTC
CASSLQGQETQYF
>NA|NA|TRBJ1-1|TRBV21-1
TGTGCCAGCTCAGGGGTAATGAACACTGAAGCTTTCTTT
CASSGVMNTEAFF
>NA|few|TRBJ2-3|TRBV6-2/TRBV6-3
TGTGCCAGCAGTTTAGACAGGGCGGGAGGTGCATATTTT
CASSLDRAGGAYF
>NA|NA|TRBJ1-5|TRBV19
TGTGCCAGTAGTTCAAGCGTCGGGACTAATCAGCCCCAGCATTTT
CASSSSVGTNQPQHF
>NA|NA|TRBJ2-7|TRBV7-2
TGTGCCAGCAGCTTTACGTTCGGACAGTCCTACGAGCAGTACTTC
CASSFTFGQSYEQYF
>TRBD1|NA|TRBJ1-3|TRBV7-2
TGTGCCAGCAGCCAACAGGGGGAAAGTGGAAACACCATATATTTT
CASSQQGESGNTIYF
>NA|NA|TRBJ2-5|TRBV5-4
TGTGCCAGCAGCTTGGCCAACAGGGAGAAAGAGACCCAGTACTTC
CASSLANREKETQYF
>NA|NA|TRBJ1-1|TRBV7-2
TGTGCCAGCAGCTGGACACAATTAACTGAAGCTTTCTTT
CASSWTQLTEAFF
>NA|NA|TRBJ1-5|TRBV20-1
TGCAGTGCTAGTCAGGGGCCAAATCAGCCCCAGCATTTT
CSASQGPNQPQHF